This TCR beta chain came from a study of chemoradiotherapy in HPV16-positive cancers (dated by TCRdb to 2022 to 2024). Some background on the complete study: Candidate HPV-specific T-cell clones and common TCR motifs were defined by functional T-cell assays performed on cells from a couple of HPV16-positive patients. The study set out to ask whether T-cell immunity against the HPV oncoproteins E6 and E7 changes over the course of chemoradiotherapy and whether that immunity affects survival. The candidate HPV-specific TCRs and motifs were subsequently tracked in TCR repertoires obtained from roughly 85 patients with HPV-related cancers.

Libraries were prepared through the immunoSEQ multiplex PCR assay. TCRdb holds this immuneACCESS table with in-frame rearrangements only. Some clones are missing; in checked studies, unresolved V genes explain under half, and the rest has no known cause. The table for this sample lists 850 to 950 clones; around 90% of them were counted only once. The ten top clones hold roughly 6% of the sample. A note on this clone: The clone's antigen remains unknown. Base qualities were left out, and no much larger clone turns up one base away.

Repertoires were sampled repeatedly over the course of chemoradiotherapy, so clonal expansion could be followed in the tumor microenvironment. The CDR1 and CDR2 encoded by the germline V gene are LGHNA and YSLEER. The CDR3 covers 16 residues, taking in both the cysteine and the phenylalanine. Of the read, only the CDR3 DNA is kept; its 48 bases are in frame from base 1. Unmatched junction bases come to 7, with V trimmed by 2 bases and J by 3 bases. Overall results and qualifications from the work: Expansion of candidate HPV-specific clones and E7-related TCR motifs was observed in the tumor microenvironment during treatment, whereas no such expansion was observed for non-HPV-specific T cells. Among HPV16-positive patients, expansion of HPV-responsive T cells during chemoradiotherapy was associated with better recurrence-free survival. The survival association was reported for HPV16-positive patients, and the functional definition of HPV-specific T cells was derived from only two HPV16-positive patients.

Specimen: tumor tissue, collected from a patient who underwent chemoradiotherapy. Recombination connected TRBV4-3 to TRBJ2-1, and TRBD1 aligns with 7 junction nucleotides. This clonotype was sampled from a human donor with HPV-associated anogenital cancer. The nucleotides are TGCGCCAGCAGCCAATCGGGACAGCTCATCTACAATGAGCAGTTCTTC. The resulting protein is CASSQSGQLIYNEQFF.